This T cell receptor (beta chain) was recovered during a study of cytomegalovirus exposure and HLA in healthy donors. Study-level results: The later analysis indicated that the majority of CMV-associated TCR beta chains appeared HLA-restricted. Sequencing artifact likely explains a cluster of highly shared sequence variants.

Use of 60 Vbeta and 13 Jbeta primers characterized the PCR. The assay was immunoSEQ multiplex PCR, and TCRdb's table has in-frame clones only and misses some. The data show some 150,000 clones, 60% to 80% seen once. The CDR3 is made up of 14 amino acids. V was cut by 4 bases and J by 3 bases, with 13 bases left in between. Per the germline V gene, CDR1 is LNHNV and CDR2 is YYDKDF (reference sequence). A word on this clone: No antigen is known for it.

The sequence came from a woman aged 40 to 49 in good health and CMV-seropositive. V usage is TRBV15 and J usage is TRBJ2-7, with no clear D. Sequenced sample: PBMCs. The CDR3 bases are TGTGCCACCAGCAAAGACTCCCTAGTCTACGAGCAGTACTTC. This gives the protein CATSKDSLVYEQYF.